A selection of T cell receptor beta chains follows, all from one sample in a study of naive and memory T cell subsets. MiXCR, run by TCRdb on the UMI-ligation and nested PCR reads, gives a single entry per CDR3 protein. Of some 87,000 distinct CDR3 sequences listed, about 6.5% are singletons. Sequencing used central memory CD4+ T cells from blood. Receptor source: a human donor in good health. Both conserved end residues are part of each CDR3. D genes are given only for firm matches. Clone size is shown for a subset of rows, as once, few, many or a class of expanded clone.

TRBV11-2	NA	TRBJ1-1	NA	CASTPVRGNTEAFF	TGTGCCAGCACCCCTGTACGGGGGAACACTGAAGCTTTCTTT
TRBV12-3/TRBV12-4	TRBD2	TRBJ2-5	many	CASSLRREGETQYF	TGTGCCAGCAGCTTAAGGAGGGAGGGAGAGACCCAGTACTTC
TRBV19	TRBD1	TRBJ2-3	NA	CASSIKVGTGGTDTQYF	TGTGCCAGTAGTATAAAGGTGGGGACAGGGGGCACAGATACGCAGTATTTT
TRBV6-5	NA	TRBJ2-2	few	CASRKLAGGELFF	TGTGCCAGCAGGAAACTAGCTGGCGGGGAGCTGTTTTTT
TRBV12-5	TRBD2	TRBJ2-1	few	CASGSSGGLNEQFF	TGTGCTAGTGGTTCCTCGGGGGGGCTAAATGAGCAGTTCTTC
TRBV10-3	NA	TRBJ2-7	NA	CAIRRDGPTRQYF	TGTGCCATCAGGCGCGACGGGCCTACGAGGCAGTACTTC
TRBV10-3	NA	TRBJ1-5	many	CAISGLEDQPQHF	TGTGCCATATCAGGGTTGGAGGATCAGCCCCAGCATTTT
TRBV7-9	NA	TRBJ1-6	many	CASRSTGESPLHF	TGTGCCAGCAGATCCACGGGGGAGTCACCCCTCCACTTT
TRBV6-6	TRBD1	TRBJ2-3	NA	CASKSQGNTDTQYF	TGTGCCAGCAAATCACAGGGGAACACAGATACGCAGTATTTT
TRBV20-1	NA	TRBJ1-5	many	CSARAGVIGQPQHF	TGCAGTGCTAGAGCAGGGGTTATCGGTCAGCCCCAGCATTTT
TRBV30	NA	TRBJ1-5	many	CAWSGSNQPQHF	TGTGCCTGGAGTGGAAGCAATCAGCCCCAGCATTTT
TRBV7-2	NA	TRBJ2-1	few	CASSFGAVNNEQFF	TGTGCCAGCAGCTTCGGAGCGGTTAACAATGAGCAGTTCTTC
TRBV27	TRBD1	TRBJ1-1	NA	CASSPKDRGGTEAFF	TGTGCCAGCAGTCCAAAGGACAGGGGCGGCACTGAAGCTTTCTTT
TRBV20-1	NA	TRBJ2-5	NA	CSASRSGHSETQYF	TGCAGTGCTTCCAGATCTGGGCATTCAGAGACCCAGTACTTC
TRBV28	NA	TRBJ1-1	few	CASSFYIGQRATEAFF	TGTGCCAGCAGTTTCTATATCGGACAGCGGGCCACTGAAGCTTTCTTT
TRBV5-4	NA	TRBJ2-7	many	CASSLGDSLREQYF	TGTGCCAGCAGTCTTGGGGACTCCCTCCGCGAGCAGTACTTC
TRBV5-1	NA	TRBJ1-1	few	CASSRGGGENTEAFF	TGCGCCAGCAGCCGAGGGGGAGGTGAGAACACTGAAGCTTTCTTT
TRBV13	NA	TRBJ2-2	many	CASSRRNTGELFF	TGTGCCAGCAGCCGCAGGAACACCGGGGAGCTGTTTTTT
TRBV7-2	NA	TRBJ1-6	many	CASSPIPGFSPLHF	TGTGCCAGCAGCCCGATTCCAGGGTTCTCACCCCTCCACTTT
TRBV30	NA	TRBJ1-2	NA	CAWSPSVNYGYTF	TGTGCCTGGTCGCCCTCGGTTAACTATGGCTACACCTTC
TRBV7-9	NA	TRBJ1-1	many	CASSFQFGGDEAFF	TGTGCCAGCAGCTTTCAGTTTGGAGGGGATGAAGCTTTCTTT
TRBV3-1	NA	TRBJ1-2	many	CASSQGNRVTIYGYTF	TGTGCCAGCAGCCAAGGCAACAGGGTAACGATATATGGCTACACCTTC
TRBV4-1	TRBD1	TRBJ2-3	NA	CASSRQGTDTQYF	TGCGCCAGCAGCCGACAGGGAACAGATACGCAGTATTTT
TRBV10-3	NA	TRBJ2-3	few	CAISEELAPSTDTQYF	TGTGCCATCAGTGAGGAACTAGCCCCTAGCACAGATACGCAGTATTTT
TRBV11-2	NA	TRBJ2-3	NA	CASSLREDTQYF	TGTGCCAGCAGCTTACGGGAGGATACGCAGTATTTT
TRBV18	NA	TRBJ2-2	NA	CASSPQRSGGTGELFF	TGTGCCAGCTCACCCCAACGGAGCGGTGGCACCGGGGAGCTGTTTTTT
TRBV18	NA	TRBJ1-4	many	CASSPRQDEKLFF	TGTGCCAGCTCACCACGACAGGATGAAAAACTGTTTTTT
TRBV18	TRBD1	TRBJ1-5	many	CASSLTGSNQPQHF	TGTGCCAGCTCCCTGACAGGGAGCAATCAGCCCCAGCATTTT
TRBV6-5	NA	TRBJ2-7	many	CASSYSKGLATEQYF	TGTGCCAGCAGTTACTCGAAGGGTCTAGCGACCGAGCAGTACTTC
TRBV20-1	NA	TRBJ1-5	many	CSALSRGDNNQPQHF	TGCAGTGCTCTTAGCCGGGGGGACAACAATCAGCCCCAGCATTTT
TRBV4-3	TRBD1	TRBJ2-6	NA	CASSPGQGLNSGANVLTF	TGCGCCAGCAGCCCGGGACAGGGTTTAAACTCTGGGGCCAACGTCCTGACTTTC
TRBV5-5	TRBD1	TRBJ1-2	NA	CASSQGALANYGYTF	TGTGCCAGCAGCCAGGGGGCGTTAGCGAACTATGGCTACACCTTC
TRBV11-3	NA	TRBJ2-1	NA	CASSLDGPANNEQFF	TGTGCCAGCAGCTTAGATGGTCCCGCCAACAATGAGCAGTTCTTC
TRBV6-2/TRBV6-3	NA	TRBJ2-3	many	CASSPNYAPDTQYF	TGTGCCAGCAGTCCGAACTACGCCCCGGATACGCAGTATTTT
TRBV30	NA	TRBJ2-2	few	CAWSPPGKGYDTGELFF	TGTGCCTGGAGTCCCCCCGGGAAGGGCTATGACACCGGGGAGCTGTTTTTT
TRBV2	TRBD2	TRBJ2-7	NA	CASRTAPSGSREQYF	TGTGCCAGCAGGACGGCGCCTAGCGGGAGCAGAGAGCAGTACTTC
TRBV20-1	NA	TRBJ2-5	NA	CSAETRAQETQYF	TGCAGTGCGGAGACTAGAGCTCAAGAGACCCAGTACTTC
TRBV28	NA	TRBJ1-6	many	CASSFGGNSPLHF	TGTGCCAGCAGTTTTGGCGGGAATTCACCCCTCCACTTT
TRBV18	TRBD1	TRBJ2-5	NA	CASFRDRAETQYF	TGTGCCAGCTTCCGGGACAGGGCAGAGACCCAGTACTTC
TRBV10-3	NA	TRBJ2-7	few	CAISRNSLVDEQYF	TGTGCCATCAGTAGGAATAGTTTAGTCGACGAGCAGTACTTC
TRBV2	TRBD2	TRBJ2-3	NA	CASSTYLAGTGDTQYF	TGTGCCAGCTCAACCTACCTAGCGGGGACGGGGGATACGCAGTATTTT
TRBV20-1	TRBD2	TRBJ2-3	NA	CSARVPSGRTTQYF	TGCAGTGCTAGAGTCCCAAGCGGGAGGACTACGCAGTATTTT
TRBV28	NA	TRBJ2-7	many	CASSISYEQYF	TGTGCCAGCAGCATCTCCTACGAGCAGTACTTC
TRBV7-2	NA	TRBJ2-3	NA	CASSSPSDPTTDTQYF	TGTGCCAGCAGCTCCCCTAGCGACCCAACAACAGATACGCAGTATTTT